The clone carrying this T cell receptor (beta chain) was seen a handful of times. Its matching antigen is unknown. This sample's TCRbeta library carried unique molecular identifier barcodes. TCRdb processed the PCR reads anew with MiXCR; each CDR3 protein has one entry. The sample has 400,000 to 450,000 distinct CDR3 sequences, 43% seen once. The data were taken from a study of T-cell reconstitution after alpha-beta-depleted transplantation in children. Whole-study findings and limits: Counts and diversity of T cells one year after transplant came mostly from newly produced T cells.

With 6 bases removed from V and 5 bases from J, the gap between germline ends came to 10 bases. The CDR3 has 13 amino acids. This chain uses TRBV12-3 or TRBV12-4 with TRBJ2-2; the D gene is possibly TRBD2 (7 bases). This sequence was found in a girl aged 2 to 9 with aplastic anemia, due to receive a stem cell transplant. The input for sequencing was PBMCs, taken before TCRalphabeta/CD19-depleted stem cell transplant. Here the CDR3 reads CASRGGTTGELFF. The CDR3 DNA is TGTGCCAGCAGGGGGGGGACAACCGGGGAGCTGTTTTTT.